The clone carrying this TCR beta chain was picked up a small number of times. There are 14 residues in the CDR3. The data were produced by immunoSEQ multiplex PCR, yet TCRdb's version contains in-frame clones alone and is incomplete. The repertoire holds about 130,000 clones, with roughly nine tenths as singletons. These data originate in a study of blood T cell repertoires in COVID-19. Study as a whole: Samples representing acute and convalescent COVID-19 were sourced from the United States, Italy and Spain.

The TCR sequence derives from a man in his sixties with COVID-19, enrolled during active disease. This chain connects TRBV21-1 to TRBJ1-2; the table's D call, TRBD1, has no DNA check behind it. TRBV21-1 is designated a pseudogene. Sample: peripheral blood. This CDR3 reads CASSRRGTGDGYTF. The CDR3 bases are TGTGCCAGCAGCAGAAGAGGGACAGGGGATGGCTACACCTTC.